This TCR beta chain stems from a study of T cells in Graves' hyperthyroidism and ophthalmopathy. General observations from the study: Appearing also in blood were most of the thyroid clonotypes expanded above 0.001. Before onset, by a median of approximately 6.8 months, the model predicted ophthalmopathy.

Amplification targeted TCR beta CDR3 regions from RNA transcripts. With the HTBI primer set, the TCR CDR3 went through a first round of RT-PCR. TCRdb re-called the multiplex PCR reads with MiXCR, one entry per CDR3 protein. This sample has about 370,000 distinct CDR3 sequences, with roughly 15% found just once. V lost 6 bases and J lost 3, with 6 bases in between. In germline, CDR1 is SNHLY, CDR2 FYNNEI. The CDR3 is 12 amino acids. Comments on this clonotype: Its antigen is still unknown.

Over 9 ml of fresh peripheral blood supplied the PBMCs. The TCR comes from a woman aged 55 to 70 with Graves' ophthalmopathy. Sample: blood. The J gene is TRBJ1-3, the V gene TRBV2, with D unresolved. CDR3 amino acids: CASRAVGNTIYF. CDR3 DNA: TGTGCCAGCAGGGCAGTTGGAAACACCATATATTTT.